The 22 T cell receptor beta chains given below trace back to one sample, sequenced in a study of cytomegalovirus exposure and HLA in healthy donors. PCR amplification relied on 60 Vbeta primers (plus 13 Jbeta primers). Profiled with immunoSEQ multiplex PCR; TCRdb holds only in-frame clones, not every one. The sample holds approximately 90,000 clones, around 85% seen once. Sequenced: PBMCs. The receptors here all came from a middle-aged man in good health and CMV-seropositive.

V usage is TRBV28 and J usage is TRBJ2-7, with 12 positions matching TRBD2. The J segment lost 1 base and the V segment lost 5 bases, leaving 3 bases of the junction unmatched. The germline CDR1 and CDR2 sequences are MDHEN and SYDVKM. This CDR3 is 15 amino acids long. The CDR3 DNA reads TGTGCCAGCAGTCCTAGCGGGAGGGCTTCCTACGAGCAGTACTTC. Its protein product is CASSPSGRASYEQYF. The full variable domain, in which reference TRBV28 and TRBJ2-7 provide the parts outside the CDR3, is DVKVTQSSRYLVKRTGEKVFLECVQDMDHENMFWYRQDPGLGLRLIYFSYDVKMKEKGDIPEGYSVSREKKERFSLILESASTNQTSMYLCASSPSGRASYEQYFGPGTRLTVT.

This sequence joins TRBV11-1 and TRBJ2-7; 11 nucleotides line up with TRBD2. Germline CDR1 SGHAT, CDR2 FQDESV (reference sequence). The CDR3 is made up of 15 amino acids. V lost 4 bases, J lost 2 bases, and 4 bases stayed unmatched. As DNA, the CDR3 is TGTGCCAGCAGCTGGGGTAGCGGGGGGGCCTACGAGCAGTACTTC. It specifies CASSWGSGGAYEQYF.

The chain joins TRBV9 to TRBJ2-5, with D possibly TRBD1 on 5 matching bases. The CDR3 has 13 amino acids. The V gene lost 0 bases and the J gene lost 4 bases, with 7 bases spanning the gap. The germline V gene encodes CDR1 SGDLS and CDR2 YYNGEE. The CDR3 region is CASSVEQGETQYF. CDR3 in DNA: TGTGCCAGCAGCGTAGAGCAGGGAGAGACCCAGTACTTC.

With regard to this clone: One end of the junction fails to match germline, which may point to a read error. J is TRBJ2-3 and V is TRBV28; TRBD1 is a possible D gene (6 bases). There are 15 residues in the CDR3. Germline V CDR1 and CDR2: MDHEN, SYDVKM. The CDR3 sequence is CASSPAGRRTDTRYF. DNA of the CDR3: TGTGCCAGCAGTCCCGCTGGCAGAAGGACAGATACGCGGTATTTT.

The chain combines TRBV6-1 with TRBJ2-7; TRBD1 matches 9 bases. The V gene end was trimmed by 5 bases and the J gene end by 4 bases; junction bases not matched to a gene: 6. Germline V CDR1 and CDR2: MNHNS, SASEGT. There are 14 residues in the CDR3. As DNA, the CDR3 is TGTGCCAGCAGTTTAACAGGGGGCTGGTACGAGCAGTACTTC. Translated, it gives CASSLTGGWYEQYF.

The chain links TRBV5-1 to TRBJ2-1, with 13 bases identical to TRBD2. The length of the CDR3 is 16 residues. The V gene's germline CDR1 is SGHRS and CDR2 YFSETQ. V lost 5 bases, J lost 2 bases, and 4 bases stayed unmatched. The CDR3 sequence: CASSETSGRAYNEQFF. In DNA form, the CDR3 reads TGCGCCAGCAGTGAAACTAGCGGGAGGGCCTACAATGAGCAGTTCTTC.

This chain connects TRBV6-6 to TRBJ2-1; 11 bases are a match to TRBD2. From germline, CDR1 is MNHNY and CDR2 SVGAGI (reference sequence). The J segment lost 8 bases and the V segment lost 6 bases, leaving 6 bases of the junction unmatched. This CDR3 has 14 amino acids. The CDR3 loop is CASSLAGGEYEQFF. CDR3 sequence (DNA): TGTGCCAGCAGCCTAGCGGGGGGCGAGTATGAGCAGTTCTTC.

This chain joins TRBV5-1 and TRBJ2-1; 13 bases are a match to TRBD2. The J segment lost 8 bases and the V segment lost 4 bases, leaving 3 bases of the junction unmatched. This CDR3 has 14 residues. Germline CDR1 SGHRS, CDR2 YFSETQ. The CDR3 reads CASSTSGGGDEQFF. The DNA of the CDR3 is TGCGCCAGCAGCACTAGCGGGGGGGGCGATGAGCAGTTCTTC. Supplemented by reference TRBV5-1 and TRBJ2-1, the full variable domain reads KAGVTQTPRYLIKTRGQQVTLSCSPISGHRSVSWYQQTPGQGLQFLFEYFSETQRNKGNFPGRFSGRQFSNSRSEMNVSTLELGDSALYLCASSTSGGGDEQFFGPGTRLTVL.

V usage is TRBV5-1 and J usage is TRBJ2-5; D is possibly TRBD2 (7 bases). V lost 4 bases and J lost 0, with 13 bases in between. Germline V CDR1 and CDR2: SGHRS, YFSETQ. The CDR3 contains 15 residues. The DNA of the CDR3 is TGCGCCAGCAGCCTGGGGGCGGGGGACCAAGAGACCCAGTACTTC. It encodes CASSLGAGDQETQYF.

The genes are TRBV25-1 and TRBJ2-3; D is perhaps TRBD2 (5 bases). The V end was cut by 2 bases, the J end by 2 bases, with 14 bases between. The CDR3 is 16 residues long. Germline loops: CDR1 MGHDK, CDR2 SYGVNS. The CDR3 DNA follows: TGTGCCAGCAGTGAACGTCGACGGGGAGACACAGATACGCAGTATTTT. Amino acid sequence: CASSERRRGDTDTQYF.

The V gene is TRBV6-5, the J gene TRBJ2-1; D may be TRBD2 (6 bases). The CDR3 runs 11 residues. In germline, CDR1 is MNHEY, CDR2 SVGAGI. Trimming pared 6 bases from V and 9 bases from J, leaving 9 bases between. Written as DNA, the CDR3 is TGTGCCAGCAGGGGGACTGGTGAGCAGTTCTTC. It specifies CASRGTGEQFF.

CDR3 sequence (DNA): TGTGCCAGTAGTATACCTCCACAGGGTAAGAAATGGAATGAGCAGTTCTTC. This encodes CASSIPPQGKKWNEQFF. The V call is TRBV19, the J call TRBJ2-1; possible D gene TRBD1, 6 bases. CDR1 and CDR2 from the germline V gene are LNHDA and SQIVND (reference sequence). The CDR3 is 17 amino acids. Trimming left V 2 bases short and J 7 bases short, with 21 bases between.

This sequence joins TRBV4-2 and TRBJ1-4, with a possible D match to TRBD1 (5 bases). Germline V gene sequence: CDR1 LGHNA, CDR2 YNFKEQ. The CDR3 extends over 15 amino acids. Trimming left V 0 bases short and J 7 bases short, with 12 bases between. In DNA, the CDR3 is TGTGCCAGCAGCCAAGATCTGCAGGGCGGTGAAAAACTGTTTTTT. This gives the protein CASSQDLQGGEKLFF.

V is TRBV7-2 and J is TRBJ1-1; TRBD1 matches at 7 bases. V lost 2 bases and J lost 5; bases outside the gene matches: 5. This CDR3 spans 14 amino acids. Per the germline V gene, CDR1 is SGHTA and CDR2 is FQGNSA. In DNA, the CDR3 is TGTGCCAGCAGCTTAAACAGGGGTAGAACTGAAGCTTTCTTT. As protein: CASSLNRGRTEAFF.

This clone was detected a few times. The rearrangement uses TRBV2 and TRBJ1-2; TRBD1 matches at 10 bases. J gave up 4 bases and V 6 bases, and 8 bases lay outside the gene matches. CDR3 length equals 15 residues. The V gene's germline CDR1 is SNHLY and CDR2 FYNNEI. In nucleotides, the CDR3 is TGTGCCAGCAGAGGAGGGACAGGGGTTATCTATGGCTACACCTTC. Amino acids: CASRGGTGVIYGYTF.

This sequence joins TRBV5-1 and TRBJ2-5; 8 bases are shared with TRBD1. This CDR3 has 13 amino acids. CDR1 and CDR2 from the germline V gene are SGHRS and YFSETQ. With 9 bases clipped from V and 9 bases from J, the junction kept 13 bases outside the gene matches. DNA for the CDR3: TGCGCCACCAGGACAGGGATAGGGTTGGCCCAGTACTTC. Its translation is CATRTGIGLAQYF.

The chain joins TRBV5-4 to TRBJ1-6; unclear D gene. CDR3 length equals 14 residues. CDR1 is SGHNT and CDR2 is YYREEE in the germline V gene (reference sequence). Trimming removed 2 bases at V and 10 bases at J, with 13 bases between. This CDR3 is CASSLRQGPSPLHF. The CDR3 bases are TGTGCCAGCAGCTTAAGACAAGGTCCCTCACCCCTCCACTTT. Full variable domain (rest looked up from reference TRBV5-4 and TRBJ1-6): ETGVTQSPTHLIKTRGQQVTLRCSSQSGHNTVSWYQQALGQGPQFIFQYYREEENGRGNFPPRFSGLQFPNYSSELNVNALELDDSALYLCASSLRQGPSPLHFGNGTRLTVT.

In its sample, this clone was seen once. The rearrangement uses TRBV28 and TRBJ2-3; perhaps TRBD2 as D (6 bases). CDR3 size: 16 residues. CDR1 is MDHEN and CDR2 is SYDVKM in the germline V gene. The V gene lost 5 bases and the J gene lost 1 base, with 16 bases spanning the gap. The CDR3: CASSPGPRRGTDTQYF. Here the CDR3 DNA reads TGTGCCAGCAGTCCGGGACCCCGGAGGGGCACAGATACGCAGTATTTT.

The chain links TRBV5-5 to TRBJ2-1; the D gene is possibly TRBD2 (5 bases). CDR3 length equals 13 residues. V was clipped by 4 bases and J by 7 bases, with 12 bases between them. Germline V gene data show CDR1 as SGHKS and CDR2 as YYEKEE (reference sequence). As DNA, the CDR3 is TGTGCCAGCAGCCCGCGGACGGGAAATGAGCAGTTCTTC. Amino acids: CASSPRTGNEQFF. Together with reference TRBV5-5 and TRBJ2-1, the CDR3 gives the full variable domain: DAGVTQSPTHLIKTRGQQVTLRCSPISGHKSVSWYQQVLGQGPQFIFQYYEKEERGRGNFPDRFSARQFPNYSSELNVNALLLGDSALYLCASSPRTGNEQFFGPGTRLTVL.

V and J are TRBV11-2 and TRBJ2-7, with TRBD1 identical over 7 bases. The V and J ends lost 7 bases and 2 bases, in that order; junction bases with no gene match: 11. Germline V gene sequence: CDR1 SGHAT, CDR2 FQNNGV. This CDR3 has 15 residues. The CDR3 sequence: CASTLRTGATYEQYF. The CDR3 DNA follows: TGTGCCAGCACTCTACGGACAGGCGCAACCTACGAGCAGTACTTC. The whole variable domain, filled in from reference TRBV11-2 and TRBJ2-7, reads EAGVAQSPRYKIIEKRQSVAFWCNPISGHATLYWYQQILGQGPKLLIQFQNNGVVDDSQLPKDRFSAERLKGVDSTLKIQPAKLEDSAVYLCASTLRTGATYEQYFGPGTRLTVT.

V gene TRBV7-2 combines with J gene TRBJ2-3; 9 bases match TRBD2. The CDR3 totals 16 residues. V lost 0 bases to trimming and J lost 9 bases; unmatched junction nucleotides: 10. Looked up from germline, CDR1 is SGHTA and CDR2 is FQGNSA. The CDR3 loop is CASSLAGTSPTYTQYF. DNA of the CDR3: TGTGCCAGCAGCTTAGCCGGGACTAGCCCCACGTACACGCAGTATTTT.

The CDR3 loop is CASNELGGEAEAFF. Here the CDR3 DNA reads TGTGCCAGCAACGAGTTAGGAGGTGAGGCTGAAGCTTTCTTT. The chain employs TRBV6-5 and TRBJ1-1; D is ambiguous. V gave up 7 bases and J gave up 6 bases, with 18 bases separating them. In germline, CDR1 is MNHEY, CDR2 SVGAGI. The CDR3 is 14 amino acids.